Given below is one T cell receptor beta chain in context. Its antigen is currently unknown. The data belong to a study of blood T cells in healthy people across ages. Study-wide results and caveats: Greater diversity and more naive CD4+ cells were seen in long-lived donors than in aged donors.

PCR was performed a second time for about 7 to 11 cycles using a sample-barcoded 5' primer and a J-beta primer mix. Through a template-switch adaptor with 12 random nucleotides, each cDNA molecule received a tag. TCRdb called the 5' RACE reads again in MiXCR, with one record for every CDR3 protein. The data show fewer than 2,000,000 distinct CDR3 sequences, about 39% seen once. The CDR3 loop spans 17 amino acids. The germline gives CDR1 MNHEY, CDR2 SVGAGI. The V gene lost 2 bases and the J gene lost 1 base, with 16 bases spanning the gap. The study recruited healthy Caucasian donors from Russia who were aged about 6 to 95.

The sample was blood. The receptor was isolated from a human donor in good health. This chain joins TRBV6-5 and TRBJ2-3, with a possible D match to TRBD1 (6 bases). In DNA, the CDR3 is TGTGCCAGCAGTTACAACGTGGGGGCCGGAGGCACAGATACGCAGTATTTT. This translates into CASSYNVGAGGTDTQYF.